The 21 T cell receptor beta chains in this list originate from one sample, sequenced in a study of T cells in narcolepsy. Profiled with immunoSEQ multiplex PCR; TCRdb holds only in-frame clones, not every one. There are 21,000 or so clones in the sample; around 92% occur only once, and more than 0.9% lies in the top ten. Sequencing was performed on CD45RA- memory CD4+ T cells from PBMCs. The receptors shown here come from a human donor with narcolepsy.

The rearrangement links TRBV7-9 to TRBJ2-7; D might be TRBD1 (6 bases). Trimming removed 5 bases from V and 8 bases from J, with 19 bases in between. The CDR3 sequence is 14 residues long. Germline loops: CDR1 SEHNR, CDR2 FQNEAQ (reference sequence). The CDR3 reads CASSITGNSNKQYF. DNA of the CDR3: TGTGCCAGCAGCATAACAGGGAATTCTAATAAGCAGTACTTC.

The rearrangement joins TRBV6-1 to TRBJ2-5; D is possibly TRBD2 (6 bases). The germline V gene encodes CDR1 MNHNS and CDR2 SASEGT. CDR3 length: 15 residues. V lost 2 bases and J 5 bases, leaving 15 bases between the germline ends. CDR3 loop: CASSESGRAGETQYF. In nucleotides, the CDR3 is TGTGCCAGCAGTGAATCGGGCAGGGCGGGGGAGACCCAGTACTTC.

Only a few counts were recorded for this clone. This chain links TRBV19 with TRBJ2-7, with D tentatively TRBD2 (6 bases). Germline assignment: CDR1 LNHDA and CDR2 SQIVND (reference sequence). This CDR3 contains 14 residues. Between the trimmed V and J ends, which lost 3 bases and 7 bases, there was a span of 16 bases. Here the CDR3 DNA reads TGTGCCAGTAGTATTAGACACCCTGCGGGGGAGCAGTACTTC. The encoded protein is CASSIRHPAGEQYF. The entire variable domain, with the rest obtained from reference TRBV19 and TRBJ2-7, is as follows: DGGITQSPKYLFRKEGQNVTLSCEQNLNHDAMYWYRQDPGQGLRLIYYSQIVNDFQKGDIAEGYSVSREKKESFPLTVTSAQKNPTAFYLCASSIRHPAGEQYFGPGTRLTVT.

The chain joins TRBV19 to TRBJ2-7; D is perhaps TRBD1 or TRBD2 (5 bases each). The CDR3 extends over 16 amino acids. The V end lost 3 bases, the J end lost 1 base, and 16 bases lay between the germline ends. In germline, CDR1 is LNHDA, CDR2 SQIVND (reference sequence). The CDR3, as DNA: TGTGCCAGTAGTATTTACGGGGATGGGGGATCCTACGAGCAGTACTTC. Encoded protein: CASSIYGDGGSYEQYF.

The gene calls are TRBV14 and TRBJ1-1; D may be TRBD1 (5 bases). Germline V gene lookup returns CDR1 SGHDN and CDR2 FVKESK. The CDR3 is 15 amino acids. Trimming stripped 0 bases from V and 6 bases from J, with 14 bases between. CDR3 residues: CASSQDAGMFAEAFF. The CDR3 nucleotides read TGTGCCAGCAGCCAAGATGCAGGGATGTTCGCTGAAGCTTTCTTT.

The chain links TRBV10-3 to TRBJ2-6; no definite D call. This CDR3 is built from 15 residues. Germline CDR1 and CDR2: ENHRY and SYGVKD. V was pared by 6 bases and J by 0 bases, with 9 bases between. The CDR3 DNA is TGTGCCATCAGACGACACAGCTCTGGGGCCAACGTCCTGACTTTC. As protein: CAIRRHSSGANVLTF.

The rearrangement uses TRBV5-4 and TRBJ2-7, with D perhaps TRBD1 or TRBD2 (5 bases each). V was trimmed by 4 bases and J by 4 bases, leaving 18 bases between them. Germline V gene data show CDR1 as SGHNT and CDR2 as YYREEE (reference sequence). This CDR3 spans 15 amino acids. The CDR3 reads CASSPPGQNGYEQYF. In DNA, the CDR3 is TGTGCCAGCAGCCCGCCGGGGCAAAACGGGTACGAGCAGTACTTC. Supplemented by reference TRBV5-4 and TRBJ2-7, the full variable domain reads ETGVTQSPTHLIKTRGQQVTLRCSSQSGHNTVSWYQQALGQGPQFIFQYYREEENGRGNFPPRFSGLQFPNYSSELNVNALELDDSALYLCASSPPGQNGYEQYFGPGTRLTVT.

The J gene is TRBJ2-2, the V gene TRBV7-6, with TRBD1 matching over 10 bases. The CDR3 loop spans 16 amino acids. Trimming at V came to 5 bases and at J to 2 bases, leaving 5 bases not matched to a gene. Germline V gene data show CDR1 as SGHVS and CDR2 as FNYEAQ. The DNA for the CDR3 is TGTGCCAGCAGCCCAGGGACAGGGGTTAACACCGGGGAGCTGTTTTTT. Protein: CASSPGTGVNTGELFF.

The chain employs TRBV4-3 and TRBJ2-3; D possibly corresponds to TRBD1 (6 bases). The V end lost 1 base, the J end lost 0 bases, and 8 bases lay between the germline ends. The CDR3 consists of 15 residues. Germline CDR1 LGHNA, CDR2 YSLEER. CDR3 nucleotide sequence: TGCGCCAGCAGCCAAGGAACAGGGAGCACAGATACGCAGTATTTT. Translating gives CASSQGTGSTDTQYF.

This chain uses TRBV7-9 with TRBJ2-2; D unresolved. CDR1 and CDR2 (germline): SEHNR, FQNEAQ (reference sequence). V was pared by 9 bases and J by 6 bases, with 8 bases between. This CDR3 spans 11 amino acids. CDR3 residues: CARGLAGELFF. The CDR3 DNA reads TGTGCCAGAGGGTTGGCCGGGGAGCTGTTTTTT.

The CDR3 DNA is TGCGCCAGCAGCCCTGGGGGGGGTCGGGACAATCAGCCCCAGCATTTT. Protein sequence: CASSPGGGRDNQPQHF. J is TRBJ1-5 and V is TRBV5-1; maybe TRBD1 (5 bases). Trimming removed 4 bases from V and 3 bases from J, with 17 bases in between. CDR1 SGHRS and CDR2 YFSETQ come from the germline V gene. The CDR3 loop spans 16 amino acids.

The chain carries TRBV5-8 and TRBJ1-1; D not resolved. The V gene's germline CDR1 is SGHTS and CDR2 YDEGEE. The CDR3 is 15 amino acids. V was cut by 1 base and J by 0 bases, with 10 bases left in between. CDR3 amino acids: CASSLLWIMNTEAFF. The CDR3 coding sequence is TGTGCCAGCAGCTTGTTGTGGATCATGAACACTGAAGCTTTCTTT.

This chain connects TRBV30 to TRBJ1-1; TRBD1 might be the D (5 bases). Germline V gives CDR1 GTSNPN, CDR2 SVGIG (reference sequence). There are 13 residues in the CDR3. CDR3 sequence: CAGTGFSNTEAFF. CDR3 coding DNA: TGTGCAGGGACGGGATTCTCGAACACTGAAGCTTTCTTT. The complete variable domain, with remaining parts taken from reference TRBV30 and TRBJ1-1, reads SQTIHQWPATLVQPVGSPLSLECTVEGTSNPNLYWYRQAAGRGLQLLFYSVGIGQISSEVPQNLSASRPQDRQFILSSKKLLLSDSGFYLCAGTGFSNTEAFFGQGTRLTVV.

This chain's CDR3 is CASSLPPNTEAFF. CDR3 in DNA: TGTGCCAGCAGCTTACCTCCGAACACTGAAGCTTTCTTT. The rearrangement joins TRBV7-9 to TRBJ1-1, with D hard to call. Germline lookup yields CDR1 SEHNR and CDR2 FQNEAQ (reference sequence). The CDR3 extends over 13 amino acids. V lost 2 bases, J lost 1 base, and 5 bases lay in between.

Only one count was recorded for this clone. This sequence joins TRBV5-1 and TRBJ1-1; perhaps TRBD1 as D (5 bases). There are 14 residues in the CDR3. The germline V gene encodes CDR1 SGHRS and CDR2 YFSETQ. V was pared by 4 bases and J by 5 bases, with 15 bases between. The CDR3 DNA reads as TGCGCCAGCAGCCCGGGGGGTTACGGAACTGAAGCTTTCTTT. This sequence encodes CASSPGGYGTEAFF.

This chain links TRBV18 with TRBJ2-5, with D uncertain. The CDR3 is made up of 15 amino acids. Per the germline V gene, CDR1 is KGHSH and CDR2 is LQKENI. The V end lost 3 bases, the J end lost 3 bases, and 14 bases lay between the germline ends. The CDR3 reads CASSPNRGSEETQYF. DNA for the CDR3: TGTGCCAGCTCACCTAACAGAGGAAGTGAAGAGACCCAGTACTTC.

The rearrangement uses TRBV7-9 and TRBJ1-1; D is uncertain. V shed 3 bases and J shed 5 bases, with 10 bases lying between them. The germline V gene has CDR1 SEHNR and CDR2 FQNEAQ (reference sequence). This CDR3 has 13 amino acids. The CDR3 protein is CASSFLLGTEAFF. CDR3 nucleotide sequence: TGTGCCAGCAGCTTCCTGTTAGGGACTGAAGCTTTCTTT.

This sequence joins TRBV10-1 and TRBJ2-7, with D possibly being TRBD2 (6 bases). The CDR3 has 19 amino acids. In germline, CDR1 is WNHNN, CDR2 SYGVQD (reference sequence). Trimming stripped 0 bases from V and 5 bases from J, with 26 bases between. The chain's CDR3 is CASSESTGESGFWIDEQYF. The DNA for the CDR3 is TGCGCCAGCAGTGAGTCGACGGGGGAAAGCGGATTTTGGATAGACGAGCAGTACTTC.

The chain has TRBV25-1 and TRBJ1-1; 9 positions match TRBD1. Trimming took 0 bases from V and 7 from J; bases not matched to a gene: 6. Germline V gene sequence: CDR1 MGHDK, CDR2 SYGVNS. This CDR3 comprises 15 residues. DNA for the CDR3: TGTGCCAGCAGTGAATACAACAGGGGGCTGGGTGAAGCTTTCTTT. Translated, it gives CASSEYNRGLGEAFF.

V and J are TRBV5-6 and TRBJ2-2, with D perhaps given as TRBD1 or TRBD2 (6 bases each). CDR1 and CDR2 from the germline V gene are SGHDT and YYEEEE. V was pared by 4 bases and J by 1 base, with 8 bases between. The CDR3 runs 14 residues. The CDR3 DNA is TGTGCCAGCAGCGAGGGGGGGAACACCGGGGAGCTGTTTTTT. This codes for CASSEGGNTGELFF.

J is TRBJ2-3 and V is TRBV5-1; tentatively, D is TRBD2 (6 bases). Trimming took 3 bases from V and 2 from J, leaving 25 bases between them. Per the germline V gene, CDR1 is SGHRS and CDR2 is YFSETQ. The CDR3 length is 19 residues. This CDR3 is CASSSGLPDMALITDTQYF. The CDR3 bases are TGCGCCAGCAGCTCGGGACTCCCCGACATGGCCCTCATCACAGATACGCAGTATTTT.